These 25 T cell receptor beta chains came from one sample sequenced in a study of T cells after yellow fever vaccination (dated by TCRdb to about 2019). Library preparation employed 5' RACE. The sequencer listed for this sample is Illumina HiSeq 2500. The raw public data were reprocessed by TCRdb itself: fastp quality trimming at Q25, MiXCR clonotype calling, in-frame beta chains only. For every CDR3 protein sequence, its rows merge into one entry that carries the most common genes and DNA. Here the sample has a few hundred thousand distinct CDR3 sequences; approximately 16% occur a single time. Approximately 15% of the sample rests with the top ten. Read against the paper, the sample's treatment or condition label means: live attenuated yellow fever vaccine strain. This sample comprised PBMCs, obtained around 5 days after the first yellow fever vaccination. These TCRs come from a young man who received the YFV17D yellow fever vaccine.

CDR3 coding DNA: TGTGCCAGCAGTTCGGCCAAGCGGGGGGTCTACGAGCAGTACTTC. Protein: CASSSAKRGVYEQYF. The genes are TRBV6-5 and TRBJ2-7; the match to TRBD2 covers 9 bases. The trim removed 4 bases at V and 3 bases at J, leaving 7 bases unmatched. Germline CDR1 and CDR2: MNHEY and SVGAGI. This CDR3 has 15 residues.

In its sample, this clonotype was seen a few times. J is TRBJ1-5 and V is TRBV9, with no clear D. V lost 3 bases, J lost 5 bases, and 9 bases lay in between. The CDR3 covers 13 residues. Per germline, CDR1 SGDLS and CDR2 YYNGEE. In DNA, the CDR3 is TGTGCCAGCAGCGAAAACATTTATCAGCCCCAGCATTTT. Amino acid sequence: CASSENIYQPQHF.

This chain uses TRBV5-1 with TRBJ1-3; D might be TRBD1 (5 bases). Germline V CDR1 and CDR2: SGHRS, YFSETQ. Between the trimmed V and J ends, which lost 0 bases and 0 bases, there was a span of 10 bases. This CDR3 is 16 amino acids long. The CDR3, as DNA: TGCGCCAGCAGCTTGGGGGACGGAGACTCTGGAAACACCATATATTTT. This gives the protein CASSLGDGDSGNTIYF. Complete variable domain (other parts from reference TRBV5-1 and TRBJ1-3): KAGVTQTPRYLIKTRGQQVTLSCSPISGHRSVSWYQQTPGQGLQFLFEYFSETQRNKGNFPGRFSGRQFSNSRSEMNVSTLELGDSALYLCASSLGDGDSGNTIYFGEGSWLTVV.

The sample holds many counts of this clonotype. The V gene is TRBV5-1, the J gene TRBJ1-3; D is unresolved. In germline, CDR1 is SGHRS, CDR2 YFSETQ. There are 15 residues in the CDR3. Trimming removed 0 bases from V and 0 bases from J, with 7 bases in between. CDR3 in amino acids: CASSLDSYSGNTIYF. The CDR3 DNA sequence: TGCGCCAGCAGCTTGGATAGCTACTCTGGAAACACCATATATTTT.

This rearrangement joins TRBV6-1 to TRBJ1-6; D gene uncertain. This CDR3 contains 13 residues. Looked up from germline, CDR1 is MNHNS and CDR2 is SASEGT. The V and J ends lost 1 base and 9 bases respectively, with 7 bases between them. CDR3 coding DNA: TGTGCCAGCAGTGAAGTGCCAGGTTCACCCCTCCACTTT. It yields the protein CASSEVPGSPLHF.

This sequence joins TRBV6-2 or TRBV6-3 and TRBJ2-1, with 15 bases aligning to TRBD2. Trimming cost V 5 bases and J 3 bases; bases outside gene matches: 5. From germline, CDR1 is MNHEY and CDR2 SVGEGT. The CDR3 contains 17 residues. The CDR3 sequence is CASSPGLAGGHYNEQFF. The CDR3, as DNA: TGTGCCAGCAGTCCGGGACTAGCGGGGGGCCACTACAATGAGCAGTTCTTC.

This clonotype showed up many times. The CDR3 DNA reads TGTGCCAGCAGCTTAGAACAATATAATTCACCCCTCCACTTT. The encoded protein is CASSLEQYNSPLHF. The chain has TRBV7-9 and TRBJ1-6; no clear D. CDR1 SEHNR and CDR2 FQNEAQ come from the germline V gene (reference sequence). The length of the CDR3 is 14 residues. V shed 1 base and J shed 4 bases, with 5 bases lying between them.

This clonotype was detected ten times or more. The chain joins TRBV7-2 to TRBJ2-5; D call uncertain. CDR3 length equals 13 residues. Trimming left V 5 bases short and J 4 bases short, with 11 bases between. Per germline, CDR1 SGHTA and CDR2 FQGNSA. The CDR3 sequence: CASSRGYGETQYF. The CDR3 region has the DNA TGTGCCAGCAGCAGAGGCTACGGAGAGACCCAGTACTTC. The complete variable domain, with remaining parts taken from reference TRBV7-2 and TRBJ2-5, reads GAGVSQSPSNKVTEKGKDVELRCDPISGHTALYWYRQSLGQGLEFLIYFQGNSAPDKSGLPSDRFSAERTGGSVSTLTIQRTQQEDSAVYLCASSRGYGETQYFGPGTRLLVL.

This clonotype was detected a few times. This CDR3 is CAISPRDRDETQYF. The CDR3 region has the DNA TGTGCCATCAGCCCCAGAGACAGGGATGAGACCCAGTACTTC. The chain joins TRBV10-3 to TRBJ2-5, with 7 bases aligning to TRBD1. V lost 6 bases and J lost 5; bases outside the gene matches: 9. The CDR3 length is 14 residues. CDR1 is ENHRY and CDR2 is SYGVKD in the germline V gene.

A few counts support this clonotype. The CDR3 is CASSWSETDTQYF. As DNA, the CDR3 is TGTGCCAGCAGCTGGTCAGAGACAGATACGCAGTATTTT. The V call is TRBV7-9, the J call TRBJ2-3; the D is unclear. Per germline, CDR1 SEHNR and CDR2 FQNEAQ (reference sequence). V lost 4 bases to trimming and J lost 3 bases, with 8 bases between them. The CDR3 sequence is 13 residues long.

This clonotype came up a few times. The chain carries TRBV30 and TRBJ1-2; no definite D call. There are 11 residues in the CDR3. Trimming stripped 0 bases from V and 7 bases from J, with 6 bases between. Germline CDR1 GTSNPN, CDR2 SVGIG (reference sequence). The CDR3, as DNA: TGTGCCTGGAGTGTAACGGGTGGCTACACCTTC. Its protein is CAWSVTGGYTF.

This clonotype was detected only a few times. The genes are TRBV7-2 and TRBJ2-5; 7 bases align to TRBD2. From germline, CDR1 is SGHTA and CDR2 FQGNSA. The CDR3 covers 15 residues. V lost 4 bases, J lost 2 bases, and 7 bases stayed unmatched. CDR3 sequence reads: CASSWGGSGQETQYF. The DNA for the CDR3 is TGTGCCAGCAGCTGGGGAGGGAGCGGTCAAGAGACCCAGTACTTC.

The chain couples TRBV7-6 to TRBJ2-7; the D gene is possibly TRBD1 (6 bases). The CDR3 contains 14 residues. Trimming left V 4 bases short and J 0 bases short, with 10 bases between. The germline gives CDR1 SGHVS, CDR2 FNYEAQ. The CDR3 bases are TGTGCCAGCAGCTCCAGGGGCAGCTCCTACGAGCAGTACTTC. Residues: CASSSRGSSYEQYF. The full variable domain, with the rest looked up from reference TRBV7-6 and TRBJ2-7, is GAGVSQSPRYKVTKRGQDVALRCDPISGHVSLYWYRQALGQGPEFLTYFNYEAQQDKSGLPNDRFSAERPEGSISTLTIQRTEQRDSAMYRCASSSRGSSYEQYFGPGTRLTVT.

This clonotype was counted a few times. The genes are TRBV7-2 and TRBJ1-2; TRBD1 is a possible D gene (5 bases). The V end was cut by 1 base, the J end by 6 bases, with 9 bases between. This CDR3 is built from 13 residues. CDR1 and CDR2 (germline): SGHTA, FQGNSA. CDR3 residues: CASSLVGLDGYTF. The CDR3 DNA follows: TGTGCCAGCAGCTTAGTGGGACTAGATGGCTACACCTTC.

This clonotype has only a few counts. The V and J genes are TRBV7-2 and TRBJ2-5, with 11 nucleotides matching TRBD2. CDR3 length: 17 amino acids. Germline V gene sequence: CDR1 SGHTA, CDR2 FQGNSA. After removal of 1 base from V and 5 bases from J, the junction contained 9 bases not matched to a gene. In DNA, the CDR3 is TGTGCCAGCAGCTTAGTTAGCGGGGGGGCTTTTGAGGAGACCCAGTACTTC. Amino acid sequence: CASSLVSGGAFEETQYF.

This clonotype was seen only a few times. This chain uses TRBV2 with TRBJ2-3; D perhaps matches TRBD2 (6 bases). Trimming stripped 2 bases from V and 7 bases from J, with 13 bases between. This CDR3 spans 14 amino acids. From germline, CDR1 is SNHLY and CDR2 FYNNEI. CDR3 protein: CASSETVAGNTQYF. The CDR3 DNA reads as TGTGCCAGCAGTGAAACTGTGGCGGGGAATACGCAGTATTTT.

The rearrangement joins TRBV9 to TRBJ1-6; D gene ambiguous. Germline V gene sequence: CDR1 SGDLS, CDR2 YYNGEE. CDR3 length equals 12 residues. The ends were cut back, 8 bases at V and 3 bases at J, with 6 bases in the middle. The CDR3 here is CASTDYNSPLHF. The CDR3 coding sequence is TGTGCCAGTACCGACTATAATTCACCCCTCCACTTT.

This clonotype was picked up a small number of times. V usage is TRBV28 and J usage is TRBJ1-6; D not resolved. V shed 3 bases and J shed 11 bases, with 5 bases lying between them. Germline V gene data show CDR1 as MDHEN and CDR2 as SYDVKM. This CDR3 region has 11 residues. The CDR3 DNA is TGTGCCAGCAGTTTTAGAACACCCCTCCACTTT. Translation: CASSFRTPLHF. Together with reference TRBV28 and TRBJ1-6, the CDR3 gives the full variable domain: DVKVTQSSRYLVKRTGEKVFLECVQDMDHENMFWYRQDPGLGLRLIYFSYDVKMKEKGDIPEGYSVSREKKERFSLILESASTNQTSMYLCASSFRTPLHFGNGTRLTVT.

The chain joins TRBV7-6 to TRBJ1-6; no clear D gene. This CDR3 comprises 18 residues. Germline V gene lookup returns CDR1 SGHVS and CDR2 FNYEAQ. V lost 2 bases and J lost 8, with 22 bases in between. The CDR3 sequence is CASSLLQPIEHVYSPLHF. In DNA form, the CDR3 reads TGTGCCAGCAGCTTACTGCAGCCGATTGAACATGTATATTCACCCCTCCACTTT.

The chain uses TRBV19 and TRBJ2-1; D is possibly TRBD2 (6 bases). The V end lost 7 bases, the J end lost 8 bases, and 15 bases lay between the germline ends. CDR1 and CDR2 (germline): LNHDA, SQIVND (reference sequence). This CDR3 spans 13 amino acids. CDR3 sequence (DNA): TGTGCCAGTACGGTATCGGGAGTCGATGAGCAGTTCTTC. This codes for CASTVSGVDEQFF.

This clonotype was found many times. The chain couples TRBV7-9 to TRBJ2-3; no clear D. The CDR3 has 14 residues. V dropped 1 base and J dropped 2 bases, with 7 bases sitting between them. Germline V CDR1 and CDR2: SEHNR, FQNEAQ (reference sequence). Here the CDR3 reads CASSLDHSTDTQYF. In DNA, the CDR3 is TGTGCCAGCAGCTTAGACCACTCCACAGATACGCAGTATTTT.

This clonotype has ten or more counts. The chain employs TRBV7-9 and TRBJ1-1; D is unclear. The CDR3 totals 14 residues. Trimming shortened V by 6 bases and J by 1 base, and 12 bases separated the two germline ends. Germline lookup yields CDR1 SEHNR and CDR2 FQNEAQ (reference sequence). CDR3 loop: CASSFSTGNTEAFF. DNA for the CDR3: TGTGCCAGCAGTTTTTCCACGGGGAACACTGAAGCTTTCTTT.

This clonotype came up many times. The gene calls are TRBV7-2 and TRBJ2-7; D not resolved. From germline, CDR1 is SGHTA and CDR2 FQGNSA. V was trimmed by 3 bases and J by 0 bases, leaving 6 bases between them. The CDR3 extends over 13 amino acids. In DNA form, the CDR3 reads TGTGCCAGCAGCTTGGCTAGCTCCTACGAGCAGTACTTC. Translating it yields CASSLASSYEQYF.

This clonotype was found a few times. The J gene is TRBJ2-3, the V gene TRBV12-3 or TRBV12-4; 7 nucleotides align to TRBD1. Trimming removed 6 bases from V and 6 bases from J; junction bases left unmatched: 9. CDR3 length equals 14 residues. The CDR3 loop reads CASSTGQLGDTQYF. The CDR3 DNA reads TGTGCCAGCAGCACGGGACAGTTAGGGGATACGCAGTATTTT.

This clonotype was detected only a few times. The chain uses TRBV6-1 and TRBJ1-5, with 7 bases fitting TRBD1. The germline CDR1 and CDR2 sequences are MNHNS and SASEGT. The trim removed 6 bases at V and 7 bases at J, leaving 9 bases unmatched. The CDR3 is 14 residues long. The CDR3 DNA reads TGTGCCAGCAGGGAGACAGGGCTCGGACAGCCCCAGCATTTT. Translated, it gives CASRETGLGQPQHF.